The TCR beta chain under discussion was sequenced for a study of blood T cell repertoires in COVID-19. Overall study: Spain, Italy and the United States supplied samples that represented acute and convalescent COVID-19.

Only in-frame clones appear in the TCRdb table, and some are missing; sequencing was by immunoSEQ multiplex PCR. Of 150,000 to 200,000 clones listed, around 76% are singletons. This CDR3 contains 15 residues. Germline assignment: CDR1 SGHDN and CDR2 FVKESK. The V end was cut by 3 bases, the J end by 6 bases, with 15 bases between. The TCR was taken from an older woman with COVID-19, enrolled during active disease. The sequencing sample was made of peripheral blood. V and J are TRBV14 and TRBJ2-1, with a tentative D call TRBD2 (6 bases). The CDR3 spells CASSQMGGAFNEQFF. The CDR3 coding sequence is TGTGCCAGCAGCCAGATGGGAGGAGCTTTCAATGAGCAGTTCTTC.